This T cell receptor (beta chain) was retrieved from a study of T cell responses to AZD1222 COVID-19 vaccine. General observations from the study: Recipients of two AZD1222 doses showed rising Spike-specific TCR breadth and depth. Females made up more of the donors, who were largely white British, and clonal diversity may have come out too low.

A word on this clone: Its specificity is unknown.

Sequencing used immunoSEQ multiplex PCR; TCRdb keeps in-frame clones, though not all of them. The sample consists of approximately 120,000 clones, 88% of them appearing once. After removal of 0 bases from V and 5 bases from J, the junction contained 2 bases not matched to a gene. CDR1 and CDR2 from the germline V gene are SGHDT and YYEEEE. This CDR3 has 14 amino acids. This TCR derives from an adult in good health. The input for sequencing was peripheral blood, taken on day 0 of AZD1222 vaccination. The chain couples TRBV5-6 to TRBJ1-5; 7 bases are shared with TRBD1. The DNA of the CDR3 is TGTGCCAGCAGCTTGGTCGGGACAGATCAGCCCCAGCATTTT. Translating it yields CASSLVGTDQPQHF.